These 15 T cell receptor beta chains were sequenced from one sample in a study of blood T cell repertoires in COVID-19. Only in-frame clones appear in the TCRdb table, and some are missing; sequencing was by immunoSEQ multiplex PCR. This table holds around 150,000 clones, approximately 88% found once. Sequencing used peripheral blood. These receptors were taken from a man between 60 and 70 years old with acute or convalescent COVID-19.

The V call is TRBV5-4, the J call TRBJ1-1, with a possible D match to TRBD1 (5 bases). Germline assignment: CDR1 SGHNT and CDR2 YYREEE (reference sequence). There are 14 residues in the CDR3. Trimming cost V 0 bases and J 1 base, with 7 bases left between them. CDR3 in DNA: TGTGCCAGCAGCTTGGGACAGACGAACACTGAAGCTTTCTTT. This codes for CASSLGQTNTEAFF.

The CDR3 DNA sequence: TGTGCCAGCAGCTTAGTATTGGCTTCAGGGGCAATGAGCGAGCAGTACTTC. Protein product: CASSLVLASGAMSEQYF. This chain links TRBV11-2 with TRBJ2-7; D might be TRBD1 (6 bases). CDR3 length: 17 residues. The V gene lost 1 base and the J gene lost 6 bases, with 22 bases spanning the gap. Germline lookup yields CDR1 SGHAT and CDR2 FQNNGV.

The chain is built from TRBV9 and TRBJ2-1, with D perhaps TRBD2 (5 bases). Trimming took off 6 bases at V and 2 bases at J, with 15 bases between the two ends. This CDR3 comprises 15 residues. In germline, CDR1 is SGDLS, CDR2 YYNGEE. CDR3: CASNPVGSPYNEQFF. The CDR3 nucleotides are TGTGCCAGCAACCCAGTTGGGAGTCCCTACAATGAGCAGTTCTTC.

V and J are TRBV12-5 and TRBJ1-1; D gene uncertain. This CDR3 has 14 amino acids. Trimming stripped 7 bases from V and 0 bases from J, with 12 bases between. Germline values: CDR1 LGHNT, CDR2 FRNRAP. The CDR3 DNA reads as TGTGCTAGTGCCCTCAACGGGTTGAACACTGAAGCTTTCTTT. Translation: CASALNGLNTEAFF.

This chain links TRBV11-1 with TRBJ1-2; unclear D gene. This CDR3 has 13 residues. CDR1 and CDR2 (germline): SGHAT, FQDESV (reference sequence). Trimming took off 5 bases at V and 0 bases at J, with 7 bases between the two ends. CDR3 residues: CASSPGPNYGYTF. DNA of the CDR3: TGTGCCAGCAGCCCGGGTCCTAACTATGGCTACACCTTC. The whole variable domain, remainder taken from reference TRBV11-1 and TRBJ1-2, is EAEVAQSPRYKITEKSQAVAFWCDPISGHATLYWYRQILGQGPELLVQFQDESVVDDSQLPKDRFSAERLKGVDSTLKIQPAELGDSAMYLCASSPGPNYGYTFGSGTRLTVV.

V usage is TRBV9 and J usage is TRBJ1-1; tentative D call: TRBD1 (5 bases). Trimming took 0 bases from V and 7 from J, leaving 13 bases between them. The germline V gene encodes CDR1 SGDLS and CDR2 YYNGEE. This CDR3 has 14 amino acids. The CDR3 sequence is CASSVGPGPDEAFF. The CDR3 DNA is TGTGCCAGCAGCGTAGGCCCAGGGCCGGATGAAGCTTTCTTT.

The chain carries TRBV7-9 and TRBJ1-4; D is uncertain. CDR1 and CDR2 (germline): SEHNR, FQNEAQ (reference sequence). Trimming left V 1 base short and J 4 bases short, with 7 bases between. The CDR3 has 14 amino acids. In nucleotides, the CDR3 is TGTGCCAGCAGCTTAGACAGCTTTAATGAAAAACTGTTTTTT. This translates into CASSLDSFNEKLFF.

The chain employs TRBV4-2 and TRBJ1-4; possibly TRBD1 for D (5 bases). V was pared by 0 bases and J by 0 bases, with 11 bases between. Germline V CDR1 and CDR2: LGHNA, YNFKEQ. CDR3 length equals 17 residues. The CDR3 here is CASSQDRGLATNEKLFF. The CDR3 DNA reads TGTGCCAGCAGCCAAGATCGGGGACTTGCAACTAATGAAAAACTGTTTTTT.

This clone was seen only once. The chain has TRBV7-9 and TRBJ1-1; the D gene is possibly TRBD1 (5 bases). The CDR3 loop spans 14 amino acids. Germline CDR1 reads SEHNR; CDR2 reads FQNEAQ (reference sequence). The V end was cut by 0 bases, the J end by 4 bases, with 9 bases between. The CDR3, as DNA: TGTGCCAGCAGCTTAGCTGCGGGGACCACTGAAGCTTTCTTT. It encodes CASSLAAGTTEAFF.

The chain is built from TRBV4-3 and TRBJ2-1; a possible D gene is TRBD1 (5 bases). V gave up 4 bases and J gave up 8 bases, with 21 bases separating them. Germline-derived CDR1 and CDR2 are LGHNA and YSLEER. The length of the CDR3 is 16 residues. The CDR3 spells CASSRRTKLNEDEQFF. In DNA, the CDR3 is TGCGCCAGCAGCCGACGGACAAAGTTAAATGAGGATGAGCAGTTCTTC.

The table lists this clone with a count of one. The rearrangement links TRBV27 to TRBJ2-1, with a possible D match to TRBD1 (6 bases). This CDR3 comprises 15 residues. CDR1 is MNHEY and CDR2 is SMNVEV in the germline V gene (reference sequence). The V end lost 2 bases, the J end lost 3 bases, and 11 bases lay between the germline ends. CDR3 protein: CASSLVQGYYNEQFF. Written as DNA, the CDR3 is TGTGCCAGCAGTTTAGTACAGGGCTACTACAATGAGCAGTTCTTC.

This clone was found once. This chain uses TRBV4-3 with TRBJ1-4, with 7 bases identical to TRBD1. This CDR3 has 15 amino acids. The germline V gene has CDR1 LGHNA and CDR2 YSLEER. V lost 5 bases to trimming and J lost 0 bases; unmatched junction nucleotides: 3. The CDR3 spells CASSGRGTTNEKLFF. The CDR3 DNA reads TGCGCCAGCAGCGGCAGGGGGACAACTAATGAAAAACTGTTTTTT.

This chain connects TRBV18 to TRBJ2-4; 7 bases align to TRBD2. V lost 2 bases, J lost 1 base, and 8 bases stayed unmatched. In germline, CDR1 is KGHSH, CDR2 LQKENI. The CDR3 spans 17 residues. The CDR3 nucleotides read TGTGCCAGCTCACCAAGCGGGGCGAAGACGGCCAAAAACATTCAGTACTTC. As protein: CASSPSGAKTAKNIQYF.

This clone occurred a few times. The chain employs TRBV5-4 and TRBJ1-6; maybe TRBD1 (6 bases). The CDR3 is 14 residues long. Germline lookup yields CDR1 SGHNT and CDR2 YYREEE (reference sequence). Trimming shortened V by 0 bases and J by 14 bases, and 15 bases separated the two germline ends. CDR3: CASSLGGQGLSLHF. Here the CDR3 DNA reads TGTGCCAGCAGCTTGGGGGGGCAGGGGCTATCCCTCCACTTT.

This chain connects TRBV7-9 to TRBJ1-2; D gene unclear. This CDR3 has 14 residues. Germline V gene sequence: CDR1 SEHNR, CDR2 FQNEAQ (reference sequence). Trimming cost V 1 base and J 4 bases, with 10 bases left between them. The CDR3 region has the DNA TGTGCCAGCAGCTTAGAAACCCCCAGCTATGGCTACACCTTC. This gives the protein CASSLETPSYGYTF.